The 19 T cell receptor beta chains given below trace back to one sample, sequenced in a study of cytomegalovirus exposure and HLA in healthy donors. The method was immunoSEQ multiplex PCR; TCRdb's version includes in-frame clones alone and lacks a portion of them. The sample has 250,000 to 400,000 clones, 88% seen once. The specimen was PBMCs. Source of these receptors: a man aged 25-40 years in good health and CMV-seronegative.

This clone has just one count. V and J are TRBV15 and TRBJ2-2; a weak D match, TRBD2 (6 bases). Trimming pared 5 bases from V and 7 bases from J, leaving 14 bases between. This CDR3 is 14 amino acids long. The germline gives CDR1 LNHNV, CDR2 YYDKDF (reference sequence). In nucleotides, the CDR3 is TGTGCCACCAGCGGGGTCCTCGGGGGCGGGGAGCTGTTTTTT. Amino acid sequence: CATSGVLGGGELFF.

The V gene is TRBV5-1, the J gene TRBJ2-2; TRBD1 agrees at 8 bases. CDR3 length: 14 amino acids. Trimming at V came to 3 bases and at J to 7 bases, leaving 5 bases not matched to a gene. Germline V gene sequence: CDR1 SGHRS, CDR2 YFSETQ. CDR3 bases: TGCGCCAGCAGCTGGACAGGGTCTTTCGGGGAGCTGTTTTTT. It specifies CASSWTGSFGELFF.

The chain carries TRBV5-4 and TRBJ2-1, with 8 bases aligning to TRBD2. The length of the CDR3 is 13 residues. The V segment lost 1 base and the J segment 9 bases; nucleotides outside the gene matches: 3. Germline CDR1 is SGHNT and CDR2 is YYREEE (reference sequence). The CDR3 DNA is TGTGCCAGCAGCTTGAGCGGGGGCAGTGAGCAGTTCTTC. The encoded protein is CASSLSGGSEQFF.

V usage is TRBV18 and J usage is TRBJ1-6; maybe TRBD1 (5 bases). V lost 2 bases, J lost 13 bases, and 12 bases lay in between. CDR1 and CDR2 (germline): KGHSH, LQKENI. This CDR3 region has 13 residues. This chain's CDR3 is CASSPDAGGPLHF. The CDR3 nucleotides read TGTGCCAGCTCACCAGATGCGGGGGGTCCCCTCCACTTT. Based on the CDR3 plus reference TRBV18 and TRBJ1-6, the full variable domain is NAGVMQNPRHLVRRRGQEARLRCSPMKGHSHVYWYRQLPEEGLKFMVYLQKENIIDESGMPKERFSAEFPKEGPSILRIQQVVRGDSAAYFCASSPDAGGPLHFGNGTRLTVT.

As DNA, the CDR3 is TGTGCCTGGAGTCGGGGACAGCCAACAACTAATGAAAAACTGTTTTTT. Translated, it gives CAWSRGQPTTNEKLFF. This chain uses TRBV30 with TRBJ1-4, with 7 bases matching TRBD1. Germline CDR1 is GTSNPN and CDR2 is SVGIG (reference sequence). The CDR3 length is 16 residues. V gave up 2 bases and J gave up 0 bases; unmatched junction bases: 6.

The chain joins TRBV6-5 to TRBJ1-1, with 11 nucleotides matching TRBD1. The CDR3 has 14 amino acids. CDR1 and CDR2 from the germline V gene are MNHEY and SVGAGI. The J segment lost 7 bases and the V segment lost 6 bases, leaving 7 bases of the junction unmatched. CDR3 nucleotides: TGTGCCAGCAGGCCGGACAGGGGGCTGGATGAAGCTTTCTTT. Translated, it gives CASRPDRGLDEAFF.

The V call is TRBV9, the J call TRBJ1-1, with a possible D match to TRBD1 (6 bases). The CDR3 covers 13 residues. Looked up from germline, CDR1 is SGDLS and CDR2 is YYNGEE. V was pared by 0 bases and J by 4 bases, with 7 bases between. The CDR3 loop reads CASSVEQGTEAFF. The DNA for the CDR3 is TGTGCCAGCAGCGTAGAACAGGGCACTGAAGCTTTCTTT.

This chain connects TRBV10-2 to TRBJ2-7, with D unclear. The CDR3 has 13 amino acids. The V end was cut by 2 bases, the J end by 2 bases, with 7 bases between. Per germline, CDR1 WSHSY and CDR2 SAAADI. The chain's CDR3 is CASSEGRTYEQYF. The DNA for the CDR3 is TGCGCCAGCAGTGAGGGCAGGACCTACGAGCAGTACTTC.

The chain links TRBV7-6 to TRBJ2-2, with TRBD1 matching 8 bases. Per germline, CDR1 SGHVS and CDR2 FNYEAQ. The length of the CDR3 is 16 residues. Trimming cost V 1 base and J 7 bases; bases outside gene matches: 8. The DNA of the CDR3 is TGTGCCAGCAGCTTAGGAAGTGGACAGGGAGTCGGGGAGCTGTTTTTT. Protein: CASSLGSGQGVGELFF.

The CDR3 bases are TGTGCCAGCTGGGGGGATTGGTCCTACGAGCAGTACTTC. It encodes CASWGDWSYEQYF. The genes are TRBV27 and TRBJ2-7, with D tentatively TRBD2 (6 bases). Looked up from germline, CDR1 is MNHEY and CDR2 is SMNVEV (reference sequence). The CDR3 sequence is 13 residues long. The V end lost 8 bases, the J end lost 1 base, and 12 bases lay between the germline ends.

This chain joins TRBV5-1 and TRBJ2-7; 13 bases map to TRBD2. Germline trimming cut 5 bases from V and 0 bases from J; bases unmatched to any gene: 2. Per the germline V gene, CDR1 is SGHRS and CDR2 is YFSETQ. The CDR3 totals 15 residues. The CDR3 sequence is CASRGLAGDSYEQYF. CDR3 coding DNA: TGCGCCAGCAGAGGACTAGCGGGGGACTCCTACGAGCAGTACTTC.

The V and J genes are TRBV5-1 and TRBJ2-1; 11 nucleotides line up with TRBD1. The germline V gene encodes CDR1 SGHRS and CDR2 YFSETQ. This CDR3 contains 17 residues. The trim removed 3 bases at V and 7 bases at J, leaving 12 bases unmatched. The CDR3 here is CASSYYGGQGAFNEQFF. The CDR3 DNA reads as TGCGCCAGCAGCTATTATGGCGGACAGGGGGCGTTTAATGAGCAGTTCTTC.

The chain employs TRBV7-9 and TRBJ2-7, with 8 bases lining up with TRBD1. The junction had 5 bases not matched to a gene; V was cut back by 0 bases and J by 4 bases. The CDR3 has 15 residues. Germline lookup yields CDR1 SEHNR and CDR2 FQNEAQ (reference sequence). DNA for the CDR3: TGTGCCAGCAGCTTAGCAGCAGGGGGCAAATACGAGCAGTACTTC. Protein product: CASSLAAGGKYEQYF.

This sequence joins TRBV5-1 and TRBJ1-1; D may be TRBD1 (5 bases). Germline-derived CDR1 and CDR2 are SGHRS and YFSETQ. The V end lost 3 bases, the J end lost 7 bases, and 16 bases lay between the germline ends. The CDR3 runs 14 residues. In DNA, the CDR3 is TGCGCCAGCAGCTCCCTTACCAGGGAAATTGAAGCTTTCTTT. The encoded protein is CASSSLTREIEAFF.

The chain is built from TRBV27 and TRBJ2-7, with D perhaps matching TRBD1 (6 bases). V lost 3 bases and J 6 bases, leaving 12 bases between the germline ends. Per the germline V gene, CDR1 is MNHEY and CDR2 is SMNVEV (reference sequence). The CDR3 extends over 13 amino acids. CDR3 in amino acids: CASSFYREGEQYF. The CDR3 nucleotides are TGTGCCAGCAGTTTCTACAGGGAAGGCGAGCAGTACTTC.

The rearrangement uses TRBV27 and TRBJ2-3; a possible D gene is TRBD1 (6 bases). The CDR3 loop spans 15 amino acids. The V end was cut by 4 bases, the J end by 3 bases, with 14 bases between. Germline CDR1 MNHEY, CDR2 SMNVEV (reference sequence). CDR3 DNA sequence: TGTGCCAGCAGTTGGCAGGGGTGGGAGACAGATACGCAGTATTTT. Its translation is CASSWQGWETDTQYF.

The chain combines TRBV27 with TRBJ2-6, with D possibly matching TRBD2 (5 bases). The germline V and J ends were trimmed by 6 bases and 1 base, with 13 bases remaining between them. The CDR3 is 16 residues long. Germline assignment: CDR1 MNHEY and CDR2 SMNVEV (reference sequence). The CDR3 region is CASRPRVASGANVLTF. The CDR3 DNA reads TGTGCCAGCAGGCCTAGAGTAGCGTCTGGGGCCAACGTCCTGACTTTC. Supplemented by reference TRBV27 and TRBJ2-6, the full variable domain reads EAQVTQNPRYLITVTGKKLTVTCSQNMNHEYMSWYRQDPGLGLRQIYYSMNVEVTDKGDVPEGYKVSRKEKRNFPLILESPSPNQTSLYFCASRPRVASGANVLTFGAGSRLTVL.

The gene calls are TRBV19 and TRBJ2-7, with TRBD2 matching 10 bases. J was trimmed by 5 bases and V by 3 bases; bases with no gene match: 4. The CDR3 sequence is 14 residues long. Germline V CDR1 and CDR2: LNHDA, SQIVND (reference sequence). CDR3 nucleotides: TGTGCCAGTAGTATTCTAGCGGGGGACAACGAGCAGTACTTC. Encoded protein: CASSILAGDNEQYF.

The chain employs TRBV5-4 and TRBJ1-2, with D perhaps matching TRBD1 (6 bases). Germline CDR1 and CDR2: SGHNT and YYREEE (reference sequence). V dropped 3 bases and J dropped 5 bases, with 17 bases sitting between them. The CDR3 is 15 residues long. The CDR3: CASSSNRVSGYGYTF. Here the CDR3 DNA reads TGTGCCAGCAGCTCGAACAGGGTTTCGGGGTATGGCTACACCTTC.